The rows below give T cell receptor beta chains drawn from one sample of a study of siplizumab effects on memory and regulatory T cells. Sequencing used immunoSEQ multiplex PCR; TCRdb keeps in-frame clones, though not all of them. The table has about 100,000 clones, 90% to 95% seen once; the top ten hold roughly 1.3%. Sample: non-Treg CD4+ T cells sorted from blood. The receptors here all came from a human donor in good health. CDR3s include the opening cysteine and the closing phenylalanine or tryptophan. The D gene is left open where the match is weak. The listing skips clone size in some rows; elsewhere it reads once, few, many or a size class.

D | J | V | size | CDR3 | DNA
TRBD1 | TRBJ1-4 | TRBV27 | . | CASSSTGRVEKLFF | TGTGCCAGCAGTTCGACAGGGAGGGTAGAAAAACTGTTTTTT
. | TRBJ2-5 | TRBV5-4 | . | CASSFDSKYQETQYF | TGTGCCAGCAGCTTCGACAGCAAGTACCAAGAGACCCAGTACTTC
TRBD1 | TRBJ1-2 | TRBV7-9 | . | CASSSGRGLPGYTF | TGTGCCAGTAGCTCTGGAAGGGGGCTACCTGGCTACACCTTC
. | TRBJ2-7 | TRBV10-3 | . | CAISDQGAGFVQYF | TGTGCCATCAGTGACCAAGGGGCAGGGTTTGTGCAGTACTTC
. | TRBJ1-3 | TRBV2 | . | CASSESVPSGNTIYF | TGTGCCAGCAGTGAGTCTGTCCCCTCTGGAAACACCATATATTTT
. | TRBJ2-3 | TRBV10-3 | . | CAISESLGGGSTDTQYF | TGTGCCATCAGTGAGTCGTTAGGGGGAGGTAGCACAGATACGCAGTATTTT
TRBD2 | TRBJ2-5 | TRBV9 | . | CASSVGGSQETQYF | TGTGCCAGCAGCGTAGGCGGGAGCCAAGAGACCCAGTACTTC
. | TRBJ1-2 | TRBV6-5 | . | CASSYSRVGYGYTF | TGTGCCAGCAGTTACTCGCGCGTAGGCTATGGCTACACCTTC
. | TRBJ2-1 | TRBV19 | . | CASSTNTRPYEQFF | TGTGCCAGTAGTACCAACACCCGACCATATGAGCAGTTCTTC
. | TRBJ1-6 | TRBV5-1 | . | CASSPTRDGNSPLHF | TGCGCCAGCAGCCCCACCCGGGACGGTAATTCACCCCTCCACTTT
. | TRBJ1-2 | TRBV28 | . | CASSLSRNYGYTF | TGTGCCAGCAGTTTAAGCCGGAACTATGGCTACACCTTC
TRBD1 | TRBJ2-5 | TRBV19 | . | CASSKGALGLAETQYF | TGTGCCAGTAGTAAGGGGGCTTTGGGCCTTGCAGAGACCCAGTACTTC
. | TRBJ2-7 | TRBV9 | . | CASSVDQGSYEQYF | TGTGCCAGCAGCGTCGACCAGGGATCCTACGAGCAGTACTTC
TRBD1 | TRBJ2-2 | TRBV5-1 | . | CASSLFRGPGELFF | TGCGCCAGCAGCTTATTTAGGGGGCCCGGGGAGCTGTTTTTT
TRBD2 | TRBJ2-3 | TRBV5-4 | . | CASSTSGSTDTQYF | TGTGCCAGCAGCACTAGCGGGAGCACAGATACGCAGTATTTT
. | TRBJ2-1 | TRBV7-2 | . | CASSPQGTYNEQFF | TGTGCCAGCAGCCCCCAGGGAACTTACAATGAGCAGTTCTTC
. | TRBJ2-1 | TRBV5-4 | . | CASSQIGGQRWNEQFF | TGTGCCAGCAGTCAAATCGGGGGCCAGAGGTGGAATGAGCAGTTCTTC
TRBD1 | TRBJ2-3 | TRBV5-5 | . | CASSLRILTGDTDTQYF | TGTGCCAGCAGCCTCCGAATTTTGACAGGGGATACAGATACGCAGTATTTT
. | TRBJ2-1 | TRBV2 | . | CASSRSLAPLDNEQFF | TGTGCCAGCAGCCGCTCCCTAGCCCCGCTTGACAATGAGCAGTTCTTC
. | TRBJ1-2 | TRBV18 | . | CASSPETGHGYTF | TGTGCCAGCTCACCCGAGACGGGACATGGCTACACCTTC
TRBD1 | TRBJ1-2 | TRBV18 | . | CASSPMRQGSGYTF | TGTGCCAGCTCACCAATGCGACAGGGGAGTGGCTACACCTTC
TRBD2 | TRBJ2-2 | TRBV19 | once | CASRPGGEPTGELFF | TGTGCCAGTAGGCCCGGGGGGGAGCCCACCGGGGAGCTGTTTTTT
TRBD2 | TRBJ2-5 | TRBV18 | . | CASSPLPGLAGEETQYF | TGTGCCAGCTCACCACTTCCCGGGCTAGCGGGAGAAGAGACCCAGTACTTC
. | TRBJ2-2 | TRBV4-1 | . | CASSQDHRRNTGELFF | TGCGCCAGCAGCCAAGACCACAGGCGAAACACCGGGGAGCTGTTTTTT
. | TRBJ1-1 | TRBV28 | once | CASSLPLAGAGAFF | TGTGCCAGCAGTTTACCCCTGGCAGGCGCCGGAGCTTTCTTT
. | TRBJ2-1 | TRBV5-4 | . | CASSQPQPPYNEQFF | TGTGCCAGCAGCCAACCCCAACCACCTTACAATGAGCAGTTCTTC
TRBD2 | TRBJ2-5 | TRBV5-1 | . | CASSLGTSGLETQYF | TGCGCCAGCAGCCTAGGGACTAGCGGTCTTGAGACCCAGTACTTC
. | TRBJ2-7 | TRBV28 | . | CASSFLTGSYEQYF | TGTGCCAGCAGTTTTCTAACAGGCTCCTACGAGCAGTACTTC
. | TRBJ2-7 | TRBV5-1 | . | CASSQRQAYEQYF | TGCGCCAGCAGCCAACGACAGGCTTACGAGCAGTACTTC
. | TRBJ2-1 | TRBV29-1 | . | CSVTHLNEQFF | TGCAGCGTTACCCACCTCAATGAGCAGTTCTTC
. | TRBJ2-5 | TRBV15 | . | CATSKRDRQETQYF | TGTGCCACCAGCAAGCGGGACAGACAAGAGACCCAGTACTTC
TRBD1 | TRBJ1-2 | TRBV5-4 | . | CASSRIRTDNNRGYGYTF | TGTGCCAGCAGCCGGATTCGGACAGACAACAACAGGGGCTATGGCTACACCTTC
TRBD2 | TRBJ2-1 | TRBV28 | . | CASGIGLAGNNEQFF | TGTGCCAGCGGGATAGGACTAGCGGGAAACAATGAGCAGTTCTTC
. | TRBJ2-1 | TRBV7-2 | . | CASSSRPMTTREGHEQFF | TGTGCCAGCAGCTCCCGACCGATGACTACTCGGGAAGGCCATGAGCAGTTCTTC
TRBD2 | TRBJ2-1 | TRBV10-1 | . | CATAPGLAVVNEQFF | TGCGCCACCGCACCGGGACTAGCTGTGGTTAATGAGCAGTTCTTC
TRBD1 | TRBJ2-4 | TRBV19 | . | CASSQMGQPKNIQYF | TGTGCCAGTAGTCAAATGGGACAGCCCAAAAACATTCAGTACTTC
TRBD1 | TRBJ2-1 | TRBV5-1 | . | CASSVPTGAYNEQFF | TGCGCCAGCAGCGTTCCGACAGGGGCCTACAATGAGCAGTTCTTC
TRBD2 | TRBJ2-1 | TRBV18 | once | CASSAGLAEKFEQFF | TGTGCCAGCTCAGCCGGACTAGCGGAGAAATTTGAGCAGTTCTTC
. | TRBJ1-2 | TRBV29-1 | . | CSVEDNGYTF | TGCAGCGTTGAAGACAATGGCTACACCTTC
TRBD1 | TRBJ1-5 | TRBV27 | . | CASSRGRGSGDQPQHF | TGTGCCAGCAGCCGGGGCAGGGGGTCCGGGGATCAGCCCCAGCATTTT
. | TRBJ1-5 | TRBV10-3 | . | CAISGASGGRDQPQHF | TGTGCCATCAGTGGCGCCTCCGGGGGAAGGGATCAGCCCCAGCATTTT
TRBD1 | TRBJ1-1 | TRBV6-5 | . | CASRRQGDTEAFF | TGTGCCAGCAGACGACAGGGAGACACTGAAGCTTTCTTT
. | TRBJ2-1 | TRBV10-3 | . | CAISEGVSSYNEQFF | TGTGCCATCAGTGAGGGGGTTTCCTCCTACAATGAGCAGTTCTTC
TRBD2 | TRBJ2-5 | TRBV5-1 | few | CASSLSAGGQETQYF | TGCGCCAGCAGCTTGTCGGCGGGAGGGCAAGAGACCCAGTACTTC
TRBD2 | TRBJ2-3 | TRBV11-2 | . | CASSFGLAGGTDTQYF | TGTGCCAGCAGCTTCGGACTAGCGGGAGGCACAGATACGCAGTATTTT
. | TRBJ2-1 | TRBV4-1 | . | CASSPWLDNEQFF | TGCGCCAGCAGCCCTTGGTTGGACAATGAGCAGTTCTTC
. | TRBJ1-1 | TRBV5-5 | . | CASSSITGYLDTEAFF | TGTGCCAGCAGCTCAATCACAGGATATTTGGACACTGAAGCTTTCTTT
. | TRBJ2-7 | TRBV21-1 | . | CASIPTVEAYEQYF | TGTGCCAGCATCCCCACGGTGGAGGCCTACGAGCAGTACTTC
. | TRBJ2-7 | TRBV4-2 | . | CASSRPLSSPPYYEQYF | TGTGCCAGCAGCCGGCCACTGTCGTCCCCTCCCTATTACGAGCAGTACTTC
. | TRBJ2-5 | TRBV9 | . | CASSVTSRPETQYF | TGTGCCAGCAGCGTCACTAGCCGCCCAGAGACCCAGTACTTC
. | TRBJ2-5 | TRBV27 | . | CASSSLGSSLETQYF | TGTGCCAGCAGTTCTCTAGGGAGTTCATTGGAGACCCAGTACTTC
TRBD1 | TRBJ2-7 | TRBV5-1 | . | CASSYLGPGQNNYEQYF | TGCGCCAGCAGCTATTTGGGACCGGGACAGAATAACTACGAGCAGTACTTC
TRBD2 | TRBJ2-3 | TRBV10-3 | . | CAISDGGGSTDTQYF | TGTGCCATCAGTGATGGGGGGGGGAGCACAGATACGCAGTATTTT
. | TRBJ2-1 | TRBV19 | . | CASSIEGLYSYNEQFF | TGTGCCAGTAGTATAGAGGGGTTATACTCCTACAATGAGCAGTTCTTC
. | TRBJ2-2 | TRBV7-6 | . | CASSLGTNTGELFF | TGTGCCAGCAGCTTAGGAACGAACACCGGGGAGCTGTTTTTT
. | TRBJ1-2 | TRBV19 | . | CASSRPGANYGYTF | TGTGCCAGTAGCCGGCCGGGAGCTAACTATGGCTACACCTTC
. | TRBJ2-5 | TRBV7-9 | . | CASSLSGQETQYF | TGTGCCAGCAGCTTAAGTGGCCAAGAGACCCAGTACTTC
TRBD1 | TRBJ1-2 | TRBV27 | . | CASSPRTGGNGYTF | TGTGCCAGCAGTCCCCGGACAGGGGGCAATGGCTACACCTTC
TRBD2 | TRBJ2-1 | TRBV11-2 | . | CASSLYGAGAGEQFF | TGTGCCAGCAGCTTATATGGAGCGGGAGCTGGTGAGCAGTTCTTC
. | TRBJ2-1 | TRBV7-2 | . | CASSRGETYNEQFF | TGTGCCAGCAGCAGAGGAGAGACCTACAATGAGCAGTTCTTC